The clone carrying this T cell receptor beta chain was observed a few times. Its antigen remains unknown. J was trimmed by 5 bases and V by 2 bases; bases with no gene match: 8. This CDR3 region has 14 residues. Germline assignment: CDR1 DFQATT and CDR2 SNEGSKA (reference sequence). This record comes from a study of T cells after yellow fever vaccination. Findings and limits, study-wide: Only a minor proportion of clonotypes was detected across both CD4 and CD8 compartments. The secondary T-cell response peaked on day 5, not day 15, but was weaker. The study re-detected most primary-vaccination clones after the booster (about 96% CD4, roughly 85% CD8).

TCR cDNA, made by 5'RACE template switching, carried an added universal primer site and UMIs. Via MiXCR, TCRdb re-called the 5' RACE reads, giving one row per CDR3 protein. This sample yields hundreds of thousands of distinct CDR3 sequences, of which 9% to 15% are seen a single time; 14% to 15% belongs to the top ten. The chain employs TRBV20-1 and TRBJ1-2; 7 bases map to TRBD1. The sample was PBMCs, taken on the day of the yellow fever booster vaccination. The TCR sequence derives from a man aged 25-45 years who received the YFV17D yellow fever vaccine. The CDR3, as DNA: TGCAGTGCTAGACCGGGCCAGGGGGGGTATGGCTACACCTTC. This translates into CSARPGQGGYGYTF.